Listed below are T cell receptor beta chains from one sample, sequenced in a study of cytomegalovirus exposure and HLA in healthy donors. Clones were read by immunoSEQ multiplex PCR, and TCRdb kept only the in-frame ones, dropping some. There are over 150,000 clones in the sample; 85% occur only once, and 16% lies in the top ten. Sequencing was performed on PBMCs. Source of these receptors: a man in his late teens or twenties in good health and CMV-seropositive. Each CDR3 is given with its conserved first and last residue. A D gene is named only where the DNA matches it firmly. Size is omitted from some rows. Given values are once, few, many or a class for expanded clones.

D gene	V gene	J gene	clone size	CDR3 DNA	CDR3 protein
.	TRBV6-1	TRBJ1-2	.	TGTGCCAGCGAGATCCCGGTCGCCTATGGCTACACCTTC	CASEIPVAYGYTF
.	TRBV13	TRBJ2-1	.	TGTGCCAGCAGCTTGAGAGAAAATGAGCAGTTCTTC	CASSLRENEQFF
.	TRBV5-1	TRBJ2-1	few	TGCGCCAGCAGCGGAGGGGACGGGAGCTCCTACAATGAGCAGTTCTTC	CASSGGDGSSYNEQFF
.	TRBV28	TRBJ2-5	.	TGTGCCAGCAGTTTACCCCTCGGGGAGACCCAGTACTTC	CASSLPLGETQYF
.	TRBV4-1	TRBJ1-2	.	TGCGCCAGCAGCCAAGATAGGGTGGGGGGGGTTGAAAATGGCTACACCTTC	CASSQDRVGGVENGYTF
.	TRBV5-6	TRBJ1-1	.	TGTGCCAGCAGCTTGGGGGGAGGAGCCACTGAAGCTTTCTTT	CASSLGGGATEAFF
.	TRBV27	TRBJ2-7	.	TGTGCCAGCAAAGGGAGCGACTCATCCTCCTACGAGCAGTACTTC	CASKGSDSSSYEQYF
TRBD1	TRBV6-6	TRBJ2-3	.	TGTGCCAGCAGCTCTACCAGGGGGGATACGCAGTATTTT	CASSSTRGDTQYF
TRBD1	TRBV5-1	TRBJ2-7	.	TGCGCCAGCAGCCCGACAGGGGGAACCTACGAGCAGTACTTC	CASSPTGGTYEQYF
TRBD1	TRBV5-4	TRBJ2-3	.	TGTGCCAGCAGCGCTAAACTCCAGGGGGCCACAGATACGCAGTATTTT	CASSAKLQGATDTQYF
.	TRBV9	TRBJ1-1	.	TGTGCCAGCAGCGGGACAAGTAACACTGAAGCTTTCTTT	CASSGTSNTEAFF